Listed here is a single TCR beta chain. This entry belongs to a study of blood T cell repertoires in COVID-19. Study-wide background: In each case, the material was cDNA or gDNA derived from T cells, B-cell-depleted T cells, or PBMCs.

During active infection, Seattle patients enrolled and were then monitored through disease. Per the authors' pipeline: By means of reference gene primer amplification, nucleated cell counts were estimated. Method: immunoSEQ multiplex PCR; TCRdb's copy keeps in-frame clones and lacks some. D and trimming come from the DNA, and the V and J calls and clone size come from that table. The sample lists 110,000 or so clones, about 85% occurring once. The V end was cut by 4 bases, the J end by 1 base, with 25 bases between. Germline CDR1 reads LGHNT; CDR2 reads FRNRAP. The CDR3 runs to 19 residues. This TCR was sampled from a woman between 55 and 75 years old with COVID-19, enrolled during active disease. This chain uses TRBV12-5 with TRBJ2-5; D perhaps matches TRBD1 (6 bases). The sample taken for sequencing was peripheral blood. In DNA, the CDR3 is TGTGCTAGTGGTTCACCCTACCGCCCGAGCGAAGGGGGCCAAGAGACCCAGTACTTC. Translating gives CASGSPYRPSEGGQETQYF.